The 19 T cell receptor beta chains given below trace back to one sample, sequenced in a study of OX40 agonist ivuxolimab in advanced cancers. Library creation used the immunoSEQ multiplex PCR assay. TCRdb carries this immuneACCESS record with in-frame sequences only. Its versions omit some clonotypes, under half of them owing to an unresolved V gene in the studies checked, with the rest unexplained. The sample contains about 38,000 clones, roughly 85% of them found a single time. The top ten clones comprise about 20% of the sample. Source: CD4+ or CD8+ T cells sorted from blood, taken in a trial of the OX40 agonist ivuxolimab. The receptors were sampled from an adult with an advanced solid tumor such as melanoma, head and neck, liver or kidney cancer.

The chain couples TRBV21-1 to TRBJ2-1. TRBV21-1 is assigned pseudogene status. This CDR3 region has 13 residues. CDR3 nucleotide sequence: TGTGCCAGCAGCAAAGAAGGTGGGGGTGAGCAGTTCTTC. It encodes CASSKEGGGEQFF.

The V gene is TRBV28, the J gene TRBJ2-1, with a tentative D call TRBD2 (5 bases). The germline CDR1 and CDR2 sequences are MDHEN and SYDVKM. CDR3 length equals 12 residues. V lost 5 bases and J 8 bases, leaving 10 bases between the germline ends. CDR3 sequence (DNA): TGTGCCAGCAGTCTTAGCGTCCATGAGCAGTTCTTC. Residues: CASSLSVHEQFF.

V gene TRBV19 combines with J gene TRBJ2-1; D possibly corresponds to TRBD2 (7 bases). The CDR3 loop spans 13 amino acids. Trimming shortened V by 3 bases and J by 9 bases, and 12 bases separated the two germline ends. Germline V gene sequence: CDR1 LNHDA, CDR2 SQIVND (reference sequence). The CDR3 loop is CASSIEGGGEQFF. DNA for the CDR3: TGTGCCAGTAGTATTGAAGGGGGGGGTGAGCAGTTCTTC.

V usage is TRBV28 and J usage is TRBJ2-1, with D uncertain. Germline-derived CDR1 and CDR2 are MDHEN and SYDVKM. The CDR3 spans 11 residues. V gave up 4 bases and J gave up 4 bases, with 2 bases separating them. The CDR3 DNA reads as TGTGCCAGCAGTTCTTACAATGAGCAGTTCTTC. Protein sequence: CASSSYNEQFF.

V is TRBV2 and J is TRBJ2-5, with D unresolved. The better agreement between TRBJ2-7 and the DNA end casts doubt on the J call. Germline V lookup: CDR1 SNHLY, CDR2 FYNNEI. The CDR3 covers 15 residues. The CDR3 protein is CASSDVQVFPYEQYF. The CDR3 DNA is TGTGCCAGCAGTGATGTCCAGGTTTTCCCCTACGAGCAGTACTTC.

This sequence joins TRBV6-1 and TRBJ2-3, with D unresolved. Germline CDR1 MNHNS, CDR2 SASEGT. V lost 1 base, J lost 4 bases, and 9 bases lay in between. The CDR3 length is 14 residues. As DNA, the CDR3 is TGTGCCAGCAGTGAAGGGGCAAGGGCAGATACGCAGTATTTT. Amino acid sequence: CASSEGARADTQYF.

This clone was seen a single time. This chain links TRBV11-2 with TRBJ2-3; 7 nucleotides agree with TRBD1. This CDR3 is built from 14 residues. In germline, CDR1 is SGHAT, CDR2 FQNNGV. The junction had 5 bases not matched to a gene; V was cut back by 2 bases and J by 6 bases. CDR3 coding DNA: TGTGCCAGCAGCTTAAGACAGGGCTTCGATACGCAGTATTTT. Translation gives CASSLRQGFDTQYF.

CDR3 bases: TGTGCCAGCAGCCCCGAACCGGGGTATCGGTCGTATACGCAGTATTTT. Its protein is CASSPEPGYRSYTQYF. J is TRBJ2-3 and V is TRBV5-6, with a possible D match to TRBD2 (5 bases). With 4 bases removed from V and 7 bases from J, the gap between germline ends came to 22 bases. The CDR3 totals 16 residues. From germline, CDR1 is SGHDT and CDR2 YYEEEE.

This CDR3 reads CASSEGRGGSPEQFF. CDR3 sequence (DNA): TGTGCCAGCAGTGAAGGACGGGGGGGCTCCCCTGAGCAGTTCTTC. V and J are TRBV2 and TRBJ2-1; TRBD2 aligns across 8 bases. The CDR3 totals 15 residues. Germline loops: CDR1 SNHLY, CDR2 FYNNEI. The ends lost 1 base at V and 9 bases at J; junction bases unmatched: 8. The complete variable domain, with remaining parts taken from reference TRBV2 and TRBJ2-1, reads EPEVTQTPSHQVTQMGQEVILRCVPISNHLYFYWYRQILGQKVEFLVSFYNNEISEKSEIFDDQFSVERPDGSNFTLKIRSTKLEDSAMYFCASSEGRGGSPEQFFGPGTRLTVL.

This clone was detected only a few times. J is TRBJ1-2 and V is TRBV11-2; TRBD1 matches 9 bases. CDR3 length: 14 residues. The ends lost 4 bases at V and 4 bases at J; junction bases unmatched: 4. Germline loops: CDR1 SGHAT, CDR2 FQNNGV. The DNA for the CDR3 is TGTGCCAGCAGCTATGGACAGGGGCGCTATGGCTACACCTTC. This codes for CASSYGQGRYGYTF.

The chain is built from TRBV28 and TRBJ1-4, with TRBD1 matching over 10 bases. Germline assignment: CDR1 MDHEN and CDR2 SYDVKM. The CDR3 is 15 residues long. V dropped 7 bases and J dropped 8; count of bases not matched to a gene: 10. CDR3 sequence: CASNSGTGAYEKLFF. The CDR3 nucleotides are TGTGCCAGCAATTCCGGGACAGGGGCTTACGAAAAACTGTTTTTT.

This clone has only one observation. V gene TRBV6-1 combines with J gene TRBJ2-3, with D possibly TRBD2 on 6 matching bases. The CDR3 has 15 amino acids. Germline V gives CDR1 MNHNS, CDR2 SASEGT. V lost 7 bases, J lost 2 bases, and 16 bases lay in between. The CDR3 DNA reads as TGTGCCAGCACTTCCAGGGACTTTCCCACAGATACGCAGTATTTT. The encoded protein is CASTSRDFPTDTQYF.

This chain connects TRBV21-1 to TRBJ2-1; TRBD2 reflects the table's D call only, with no check against the DNA. TRBV21-1 is flagged as a pseudogene. The CDR3 is made up of 12 amino acids. The CDR3 DNA is TGTGCCCCAGCGGGTAGGGACAATGAGCAGTTCTTC. Translated: CAPAGRDNEQFF.

The CDR3 protein is CASSPYRGAYEQYF. CDR3 bases: TGTGCCAGCAGTCCATACAGGGGCGCCTACGAGCAGTACTTC. The chain combines TRBV6-5 with TRBJ2-7; 7 nucleotides line up with TRBD1. V was clipped by 5 bases and J by 2 bases; unmatched bases: 6. Per the germline V gene, CDR1 is MNHEY and CDR2 is SVGAGI. CDR3 length: 14 residues.

There are a few counts of this clone. The V gene is TRBV9, the J gene TRBJ1-4; TRBD1 agrees at 7 bases. The CDR3 is 15 residues long. Germline trimming cut 3 bases from V and 4 bases from J; bases unmatched to any gene: 6. Germline CDR1 SGDLS, CDR2 YYNGEE. This chain's CDR3 is CASSAGTADNEKLFF. CDR3 DNA sequence: TGTGCCAGCAGCGCCGGGACAGCCGATAATGAAAAACTGTTTTTT.

The chain uses TRBV28 and TRBJ1-2; 9 bases align to TRBD1. This CDR3 region has 17 residues. Germline values: CDR1 MDHEN, CDR2 SYDVKM. V lost 7 bases and J lost 4; bases outside the gene matches: 16. The CDR3 reads CASTFGGDRGWGYGYTF. CDR3 coding DNA: TGTGCCAGCACTTTCGGAGGCGACAGGGGGTGGGGCTATGGCTACACCTTC.

The CDR3 region has the DNA TGCGCCAGCAGCCACTTAGCGGGCGAGCAGTACTTC. It translates to CASSHLAGEQYF. The J gene is TRBJ2-7, the V gene TRBV4-3; 7 bases line up with TRBD2. With V trimmed by 3 bases and J by 6 bases, 2 bases remained unmatched. CDR3 length: 12 amino acids. Germline CDR1 is LGHNA and CDR2 is YSLEER.

The chain carries TRBV7-6 and TRBJ2-1; 12 bases fit TRBD2. Germline V gene lookup returns CDR1 SGHVS and CDR2 FNYEAQ. The CDR3 has 16 amino acids. After removal of 5 bases from V and 4 bases from J, the junction contained 6 bases not matched to a gene. The CDR3 sequence is CASSRSSGRGYNEQFF. In nucleotides, the CDR3 is TGTGCCAGCAGCCGTTCTAGCGGGAGGGGATACAATGAGCAGTTCTTC.

The rearrangement uses TRBV19 and TRBJ2-5; 8 bases map to TRBD1. V shed 4 bases, J shed 5 bases, and the junction held 9 bases outside the gene matches. This CDR3 has 15 amino acids. The germline V gene has CDR1 LNHDA and CDR2 SQIVND (reference sequence). The CDR3 is CASSKRQGMGETQYF. The DNA for the CDR3 is TGTGCCAGTAGTAAGCGACAGGGGATGGGGGAGACCCAGTACTTC.